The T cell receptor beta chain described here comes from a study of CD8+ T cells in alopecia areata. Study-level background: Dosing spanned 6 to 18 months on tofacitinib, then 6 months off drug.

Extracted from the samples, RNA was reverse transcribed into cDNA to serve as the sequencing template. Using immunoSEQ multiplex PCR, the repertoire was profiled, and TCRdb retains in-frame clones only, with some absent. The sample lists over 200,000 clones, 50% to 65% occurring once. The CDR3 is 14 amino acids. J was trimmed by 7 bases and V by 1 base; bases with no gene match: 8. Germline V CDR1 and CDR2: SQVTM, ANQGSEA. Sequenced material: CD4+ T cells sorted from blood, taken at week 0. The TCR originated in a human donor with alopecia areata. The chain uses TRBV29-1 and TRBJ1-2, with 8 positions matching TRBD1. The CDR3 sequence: CSVEVRQGLAGYTF. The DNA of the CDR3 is TGCAGCGTTGAAGTTAGACAGGGGTTGGCTGGCTACACCTTC.